This T cell receptor (beta chain) was observed in a study of monozygotic twins with inflammatory bowel disease. Study outcomes and limitations: The analysis yielded no support for one strong signal or clonotype associated with IBD.

Note on this clonotype: What it recognizes is unknown.

Through template switching, UMIs that included a 6-nucleotide sample barcode were added. TCRdb re-called the 5' RACE reads and shows each CDR3 protein once, DNA omitted. The specimen's table records 350,000 to 500,000 distinct CDR3 sequences. Every single donor had a roughly 2.3 ml blood sample drawn. The TCR originated in a human donor with ulcerative colitis or Crohn's disease, or a healthy co-twin of an affected twin (not recorded which). Sequencing input: blood.

This chain's CDR3 is CSARLRPTGYTF. The V gene is TRBV20-1, the J gene TRBJ1-2. From germline, CDR1 is DFQATT and CDR2 SNEGSKA (reference sequence). This CDR3 has 12 amino acids.